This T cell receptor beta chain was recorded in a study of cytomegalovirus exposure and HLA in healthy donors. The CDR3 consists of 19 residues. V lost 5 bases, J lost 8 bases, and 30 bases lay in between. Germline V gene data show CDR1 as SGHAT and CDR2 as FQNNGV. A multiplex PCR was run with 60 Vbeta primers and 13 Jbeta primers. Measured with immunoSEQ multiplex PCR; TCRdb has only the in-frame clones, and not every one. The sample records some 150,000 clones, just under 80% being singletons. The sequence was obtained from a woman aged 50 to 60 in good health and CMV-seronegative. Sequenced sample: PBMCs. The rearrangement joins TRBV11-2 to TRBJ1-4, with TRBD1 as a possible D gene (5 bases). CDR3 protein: CASSPGHLGLGAMQEKLFF. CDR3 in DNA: TGTGCCAGCAGCCCCGGGCATTTGGGACTCGGGGCTATGCAAGAAAAACTGTTTTTT.